Below are 28 T cell receptor beta chains sequenced from a single sample in a study of cytomegalovirus exposure and HLA in healthy donors. Primers for the PCR totalled 60 Vbeta and 13 Jbeta. Sequencing was performed with immunoSEQ multiplex PCR; in TCRdb, only in-frame clones are kept and a portion is missing. This sample yields fewer than 250,000 clones, of which roughly 85% are seen a single time; about 1.8% belongs to the top ten. The sequenced sample consisted of PBMCs. All receptors derive from a man aged 18 to 30 in good health and CMV-seronegative.

The chain combines TRBV7-2 with TRBJ2-2; 8 bases are a match to TRBD1. This CDR3 comprises 16 residues. Germline V gene data show CDR1 as SGHTA and CDR2 as FQGNSA. With 5 bases clipped from V and 4 bases from J, the junction kept 9 bases outside the gene matches. The CDR3, as DNA: TGTGCCAGCAGCCCACGGACAGGGAGTGTCACCGGGGAGCTGTTTTTT. Translation: CASSPRTGSVTGELFF.

This clone was counted a few times. J is TRBJ1-2 and V is TRBV4-1; TRBD1 aligns across 7 bases. Germline lookup yields CDR1 MGHRA and CDR2 YSYEKL. The length of the CDR3 is 14 residues. V was clipped by 1 base and J by 4 bases; unmatched bases: 3. CDR3: CASSQGQGSYGYTF. CDR3 DNA sequence: TGCGCCAGCAGCCAAGGACAGGGCTCCTATGGCTACACCTTC.

This chain connects TRBV7-2 to TRBJ1-1, with a tentative D call TRBD1 (6 bases). Germline V gene sequence: CDR1 SGHTA, CDR2 FQGNSA. CDR3 length equals 14 residues. V lost 6 bases and J 6 bases, leaving 17 bases between the germline ends. In DNA, the CDR3 is TGTGCCAGCAGTCCCCGGGGGGGCGACGCTGAAGCTTTCTTT. Translation gives CASSPRGGDAEAFF. The whole variable domain, filled in from reference TRBV7-2 and TRBJ1-1, reads GAGVSQSPSNKVTEKGKDVELRCDPISGHTALYWYRQSLGQGLEFLIYFQGNSAPDKSGLPSDRFSAERTGGSVSTLTIQRTQQEDSAVYLCASSPRGGDAEAFFGQGTRLTVV.

The CDR3 coding sequence is TGCAGCGTTGTGTTAGCGGGGGGTCCTAGTGAGACCCAGTACTTC. This gives the protein CSVVLAGGPSETQYF. The chain uses TRBV29-1 and TRBJ2-5, with 10 nucleotides matching TRBD2. The length of the CDR3 is 15 residues. J lost 5 bases, V lost 4 bases, and 10 bases had no gene match. Germline loops: CDR1 SQVTM, CDR2 ANQGSEA.

The chain has TRBV7-2 and TRBJ1-2, with D tentatively TRBD1 (6 bases). The germline V gene encodes CDR1 SGHTA and CDR2 FQGNSA. The CDR3 has 15 amino acids. Trimming pared 1 base from V and 4 bases from J, leaving 13 bases between. The CDR3 protein is CASSLDWTEIYGYTF. CDR3 coding DNA: TGTGCCAGCAGCTTAGATTGGACAGAAATCTATGGCTACACCTTC.

The gene calls are TRBV5-1 and TRBJ2-7; D ambiguous. V lost 1 base and J 2 bases, leaving 4 bases between the germline ends. The germline V gene encodes CDR1 SGHRS and CDR2 YFSETQ. CDR3 size: 12 residues. CDR3 residues: CASSLTTYEQYF. CDR3 nucleotide sequence: TGCGCCAGCAGCTTGACAACCTACGAGCAGTACTTC.

V gene TRBV2 combines with J gene TRBJ2-1; TRBD1 aligns across 10 bases. The germline CDR1 and CDR2 sequences are SNHLY and FYNNEI. The CDR3 is 15 amino acids. With V trimmed by 6 bases and J by 6 bases, 8 bases remained unmatched. CDR3: CASSGGQGKSNEQFF. CDR3 DNA sequence: TGTGCCAGCAGCGGGGGACAGGGGAAGAGCAATGAGCAGTTCTTC. The complete variable domain, with remaining parts taken from reference TRBV2 and TRBJ2-1, reads EPEVTQTPSHQVTQMGQEVILRCVPISNHLYFYWYRQILGQKVEFLVSFYNNEISEKSEIFDDQFSVERPDGSNFTLKIRSTKLEDSAMYFCASSGGQGKSNEQFFGPGTRLTVL.

V and J are TRBV11-3 and TRBJ2-7, with 9 bases fitting TRBD1. With V trimmed by 1 base and J by 2 bases, 15 bases remained unmatched. The CDR3 covers 19 residues. Germline CDR1 reads SGHNT; CDR2 reads YENEEA. CDR3 in amino acids: CASSLGWRADRGMTYEQYF. CDR3 nucleotide sequence: TGTGCCAGCAGCTTAGGGTGGAGGGCAGACAGGGGGATGACCTACGAGCAGTACTTC.

The CDR3 reads CASSLQAGGVQETQYF. Here the CDR3 DNA reads TGTGCCAGCAGCCTTCAAGCGGGGGGGGTTCAAGAGACCCAGTACTTC. The chain combines TRBV4-2 with TRBJ2-5, with 10 nucleotides matching TRBD2. This CDR3 contains 16 residues. Losses at the gene ends were 4 bases for V and 2 bases for J; bases not matched to a gene: 7. Germline assignment: CDR1 LGHNA and CDR2 YNFKEQ.

The chain is built from TRBV30 and TRBJ2-7, with 12 bases that match TRBD2. This CDR3 has 13 amino acids. Germline trimming cut 3 bases from V and 8 bases from J; bases unmatched to any gene: 5. Per germline, CDR1 GTSNPN and CDR2 SVGIG (reference sequence). The CDR3 DNA is TGTGCCTGGAGAAAGACTAGCGGGAGTCAGCAGTACTTC. Protein sequence: CAWRKTSGSQQYF.

The CDR3 loop is CAWSAANTGELFF. CDR3 coding DNA: TGTGCCTGGAGTGCAGCGAACACCGGGGAGCTGTTTTTT. The J gene is TRBJ2-2, the V gene TRBV30; no clear D. Germline loops: CDR1 GTSNPN, CDR2 SVGIG (reference sequence). This CDR3 is built from 13 residues. Trimming took 1 base from V and 0 from J, leaving 3 bases between them.

This clone showed up just a few times. The genes are TRBV5-1 and TRBJ2-1; 8 bases are shared with TRBD1. V shed 4 bases, J shed 12 bases, and the junction held 9 bases outside the gene matches. The CDR3 has 13 residues. Germline values: CDR1 SGHRS, CDR2 YFSETQ. The CDR3 nucleotides are TGCGCCAGCAGCGCGGGACAGGCGCCTCCGCAGTTCTTC. This codes for CASSAGQAPPQFF.

A word on this clone: At one boundary the junction diverges from the germline segment, which might be a read error. The chain is built from TRBV27 and TRBJ2-1; TRBD2 matches at 7 bases. This CDR3 is built from 13 residues. CDR1 MNHEY and CDR2 SMNVEV come from the germline V gene (reference sequence). The CDR3 sequence is CAGSPLAGTGGFF. DNA for the CDR3: TGTGCCGGCAGCCCCCTGGCAGGTACGGGGGGATTCTTC.

The chain couples TRBV6-6 to TRBJ2-7, with 7 positions matching TRBD1. This CDR3 region has 13 residues. Per germline, CDR1 MNHNY and CDR2 SVGAGI (reference sequence). Trimming cost V 7 bases and J 6 bases; bases outside gene matches: 9. The CDR3 loop is CASTPGQWGEQYF. The CDR3 DNA sequence: TGTGCCAGCACGCCGGGACAGTGGGGCGAGCAGTACTTC.

This clone was seen a few times. V usage is TRBV30 and J usage is TRBJ1-1, with TRBD1 matching over 10 bases. V lost 4 bases and J lost 9; bases outside the gene matches: 8. The CDR3 is made up of 13 amino acids. Per germline, CDR1 GTSNPN and CDR2 SVGIG (reference sequence). In DNA form, the CDR3 reads TGTGCCTGGAAAGGGGACAGGGGATTGAAAGCTTTCTTT. Protein: CAWKGDRGLKAFF.

V is TRBV7-9 and J is TRBJ2-5, with 10 bases identical to TRBD1. This CDR3 is built from 15 residues. J lost 4 bases, V lost 5 bases, and 7 bases had no gene match. Germline V gene sequence: CDR1 SEHNR, CDR2 FQNEAQ (reference sequence). The CDR3 loop is CASSLPTGGGETQYF. The CDR3 DNA is TGTGCCAGCAGCCTTCCGACAGGGGGCGGAGAGACCCAGTACTTC.

In DNA, the CDR3 is TGTGCCATCAGTAAGGACAGAACGGGCAATCAGCCCCAGCATTTT. Translation: CAISKDRTGNQPQHF. This chain uses TRBV10-3 with TRBJ1-5, with D tentatively TRBD1 (6 bases). The CDR3 loop spans 15 amino acids. Trimming removed 5 bases from V and 2 bases from J, with 13 bases in between. Germline CDR1 reads ENHRY; CDR2 reads SYGVKD.

V usage is TRBV28 and J usage is TRBJ1-2; 7 positions agree with TRBD1. The ends lost 4 bases at V and 14 bases at J; junction bases unmatched: 7. The length of the CDR3 is 11 residues. CDR1 is MDHEN, CDR2 SYDVKM, per germline. The CDR3 spells CASSSGETGTF. The CDR3 region has the DNA TGTGCCAGCAGTTCAGGAGAGACAGGGACCTTC.

The genes are TRBV25-1 and TRBJ2-5; D remains unclear. V lost 0 bases and J lost 5, with 10 bases in between. CDR3 length equals 14 residues. Germline V lookup: CDR1 MGHDK, CDR2 SYGVNS. CDR3 DNA sequence: TGTGCCAGCAGTGAATATATGTCTCTTGAGACCCAGTACTTC. This translates into CASSEYMSLETQYF.

For the CDR3, the DNA is TGTGCCACCGCAAGACAGGGAGTGGTAAACATTCAGTACTTC. This gives the protein CATARQGVVNIQYF. The V call is TRBV6-5, the J call TRBJ2-4; TRBD1 agrees at 7 bases. Germline CDR1 is MNHEY and CDR2 is SVGAGI. The CDR3 runs 14 residues. J was trimmed by 6 bases and V by 10 bases; bases with no gene match: 12.

V is TRBV7-6 and J is TRBJ2-7, with 7 bases fitting TRBD2. Germline assignment: CDR1 SGHVS and CDR2 FNYEAQ. The CDR3 is 13 residues long. V lost 5 bases, J lost 4 bases, and 5 bases stayed unmatched. CDR3 in amino acids: CASSLREGYEQYF. Written as DNA, the CDR3 is TGTGCCAGCAGCCTTAGGGAGGGATACGAGCAGTACTTC. Complete variable domain (other parts from reference TRBV7-6 and TRBJ2-7): GAGVSQSPRYKVTKRGQDVALRCDPISGHVSLYWYRQALGQGPEFLTYFNYEAQQDKSGLPNDRFSAERPEGSISTLTIQRTEQRDSAMYRCASSLREGYEQYFGPGTRLTVT.

J is TRBJ2-5 and V is TRBV5-1; possibly TRBD2 for D (6 bases). The CDR3 covers 16 residues. Germline V gene sequence: CDR1 SGHRS, CDR2 YFSETQ. V gave up 4 bases and J gave up 0 bases, with 16 bases separating them. Here the CDR3 reads CASSPGGGEYQETQYF. CDR3 DNA sequence: TGCGCCAGCAGCCCAGGTGGCGGGGAGTACCAAGAGACCCAGTACTTC.

The chain joins TRBV6-5 to TRBJ2-2; 10 bases align to TRBD1. Trimming removed 2 bases from V and 8 bases from J; junction bases left unmatched: 5. CDR3 length: 15 amino acids. Germline values: CDR1 MNHEY, CDR2 SVGAGI. The CDR3 loop is CASSYDRGHAGELFF. The CDR3 DNA reads TGTGCCAGCAGTTACGACAGGGGGCACGCGGGGGAGCTGTTTTTT.

This chain joins TRBV9 and TRBJ1-6; 7 bases align to TRBD1. The V and J ends lost 0 bases and 9 bases, in that order; junction bases with no gene match: 3. The CDR3 runs 14 residues. CDR1 is SGDLS, CDR2 YYNGEE, per germline. CDR3 nucleotide sequence: TGTGCCAGCAGCGTAGAGGGACAGCTTTCACCCCTCCACTTT. Amino acid sequence: CASSVEGQLSPLHF.

This chain uses TRBV7-2 with TRBJ1-1; 8 nucleotides line up with TRBD1. The CDR3 has 16 amino acids. Unmatched junction bases numbered 9, after V lost 1 base and J lost 5 bases. Per the germline V gene, CDR1 is SGHTA and CDR2 is FQGNSA. CDR3 in amino acids: CASSLEIRGRWTEAFF. The CDR3 DNA is TGTGCCAGCAGCTTAGAAATCAGGGGGCGTTGGACTGAAGCTTTCTTT.

The chain combines TRBV28 with TRBJ1-1; no reliable D call. V dropped 5 bases and J dropped 1 base, with 17 bases sitting between them. This CDR3 is built from 16 residues. Looked up from germline, CDR1 is MDHEN and CDR2 is SYDVKM. The CDR3 spells CASSPAGRPPNTEAFF. As DNA, the CDR3 is TGTGCCAGCAGTCCGGCAGGCAGACCTCCGAACACTGAAGCTTTCTTT.

This rearrangement joins TRBV15 to TRBJ2-1; 9 positions agree with TRBD1. The CDR3 is 17 residues long. Germline CDR1 LNHNV, CDR2 YYDKDF (reference sequence). V was pared by 2 bases and J by 8 bases, with 13 bases of the junction left unmatched. The CDR3 spells CATSRYIQGALPDEQFF. The CDR3 nucleotides read TGTGCCACCAGCAGATATATACAGGGGGCCCTCCCCGATGAGCAGTTCTTC.

The chain carries TRBV4-1 and TRBJ2-5, with D possibly TRBD2 on 5 matching bases. TRBJ2-7 matches the DNA end more closely, so the J call is doubtful. The germline CDR1 and CDR2 sequences are MGHRA and YSYEKL. CDR3 size: 15 residues. In nucleotides, the CDR3 is TGCGCCAGCAGCCAAGAAGACTACCCGACCAACGAGCAGTACTTC. This gives the protein CASSQEDYPTNEQYF.